The 8 T cell receptor beta chains reported below all come from one sample, sequenced in a study of cytomegalovirus exposure and HLA in healthy donors. PCR primers comprised 60 Vbeta and 13 Jbeta primers. TCRdb's copy holds only in-frame clones and misses some; the assay was immunoSEQ multiplex PCR. The sample records fewer than 200,000 clones, 70% to 80% being singletons. The specimen sequenced was PBMCs. The receptors were gathered from a man in his thirties or forties in good health and CMV-seropositive.

V and J are TRBV5-6 and TRBJ1-2; D is unclear. Germline V gene sequence: CDR1 SGHDT, CDR2 YYEEEE. CDR3 length: 13 residues. The V end lost 4 bases, the J end lost 3 bases, and 10 bases lay between the germline ends. This CDR3 is CASSRDVDYGYTF. CDR3 coding DNA: TGTGCCAGCAGCCGAGATGTTGACTATGGCTACACCTTC.

V is TRBV7-2 and J is TRBJ2-3; the D is unclear. Trimming cost V 5 bases and J 0 bases, with 9 bases left between them. The CDR3 length is 14 residues. In germline, CDR1 is SGHTA, CDR2 FQGNSA. DNA for the CDR3: TGTGCCAGCAGCCCCCCCCCTAGCACAGATACGCAGTATTTT. Its translation is CASSPPPSTDTQYF.

The chain carries TRBV13 and TRBJ2-1; 11 bases are a match to TRBD2. Germline V gene sequence: CDR1 PRHDT, CDR2 FYEKMQ (reference sequence). This CDR3 has 15 residues. With 5 bases clipped from V and 4 bases from J, the junction kept 4 bases outside the gene matches. The CDR3 coding sequence is TGTGCCAGCAGCCGAAGACTAGCGGGGTACAATGAGCAGTTCTTC. It specifies CASSRRLAGYNEQFF.

This clone was seen a single time. The chain joins TRBV6-5 to TRBJ2-1; 10 bases align to TRBD1. Germline V gene sequence: CDR1 MNHEY, CDR2 SVGAGI. The CDR3 has 13 amino acids. Trimming removed 8 bases from V and 8 bases from J; junction bases left unmatched: 6. Here the CDR3 DNA reads TGTGCCAGCGGCCGGGACAGGGGCCATGAGCAGTTCTTC. Translated: CASGRDRGHEQFF.

In this sample, this clone turned up a few times. At one of its ends the junction is not consistent with the germline gene, which may arise from a read error. This specimen includes other DNA sequences encoding the same CDR3. The chain uses TRBV7-3 and TRBJ2-7; D perhaps matches TRBD1 (5 bases). The CDR3 loop spans 14 amino acids. Germline CDR1 is SGHTA and CDR2 is FQGTGA. For the CDR3, the DNA is TGTGCCAGCAGCCTAACCCCTGACAGCTACGAGCAGTACTTC. It is translated as CASSLTPDSYEQYF.

The sample holds one count of this clone. The genes are TRBV28 and TRBJ2-3; 11 nucleotides agree with TRBD2. The germline gives CDR1 MDHEN, CDR2 SYDVKM. V lost 3 bases and J lost 0; bases outside the gene matches: 5. The CDR3 covers 17 residues. The CDR3 sequence: CASSFRGLAASTDTQYF. CDR3 sequence (DNA): TGTGCCAGCAGTTTTAGGGGACTAGCGGCAAGCACAGATACGCAGTATTTT. The complete variable domain, with remaining parts taken from reference TRBV28 and TRBJ2-3, reads DVKVTQSSRYLVKRTGEKVFLECVQDMDHENMFWYRQDPGLGLRLIYFSYDVKMKEKGDIPEGYSVSREKKERFSLILESASTNQTSMYLCASSFRGLAASTDTQYFGPGTRLTVL.

The chain recombines TRBV7-2 with TRBJ2-1, with TRBD2 matching 8 bases. CDR3 length equals 15 residues. Per the germline V gene, CDR1 is SGHTA and CDR2 is FQGNSA. J gave up 10 bases and V 5 bases, and 13 bases lay outside the gene matches. CDR3 in DNA: TGTGCCAGCAGCGACGGACGGGGGGGCTGGAGGGAGCAGTTCTTC. Translation: CASSDGRGGWREQFF.

The V and J genes are TRBV6-4 and TRBJ2-3; TRBD2 is a possible D gene (6 bases). The CDR3 length is 14 residues. V lost 5 bases and J lost 2, with 11 bases in between. The germline V gene has CDR1 MRHNA and CDR2 SNTAGT. The CDR3 nucleotides read TGTGCCAGCAGTTACGGCGGGGACACAGATACGCAGTATTTT. It is translated as CASSYGGDTDTQYF.